The 28 T cell receptor beta chains below come from one sample, sequenced in a study of shared T cell receptors in the human thymus. TCRdb's copy holds only in-frame clones and misses some; the assay was immunoSEQ multiplex PCR. The sample consists of about 660,000 clones, roughly 88% of them appearing once. The sample was also reused in another study, on human thymus T cells.

Sequenced: thymocytes. These receptors all stem from a boy younger than two with a congenital heart defect.

This sequence joins TRBV9 and TRBJ1-4, with TRBD1 identical over 7 bases. This CDR3 has 15 residues. The V segment lost 3 bases and the J segment 9 bases; nucleotides outside the gene matches: 11. CDR1 and CDR2 (germline): SGDLS, YYNGEE. CDR3 nucleotide sequence: TGTGCCAGCAGCGGCACCGGGACAGCGATGCAAAAACTGTTTTTT. This sequence encodes CASSGTGTAMQKLFF.

The V call is TRBV5-4, the J call TRBJ2-1, with 10 bases matching TRBD2. Germline CDR1 and CDR2: SGHNT and YYREEE (reference sequence). This CDR3 spans 16 amino acids. V was pared by 5 bases and J by 8 bases, with 13 bases of the junction left unmatched. CDR3: CASSKEKREGIDEQFF. The DNA for the CDR3 is TGTGCCAGCAGTAAGGAAAAGCGGGAGGGTATCGATGAGCAGTTCTTC.

The chain uses TRBV7-9 and TRBJ2-3; tentatively, D is TRBD2 (5 bases). Germline V lookup: CDR1 SEHNR, CDR2 FQNEAQ (reference sequence). Trimming removed 5 bases from V and 2 bases from J, with 17 bases in between. This CDR3 is built from 16 residues. CDR3 nucleotide sequence: TGTGCCAGCAGCCCGCCGGGAACTTTGCACACAGATACGCAGTATTTT. Encoded protein: CASSPPGTLHTDTQYF.

This sequence joins TRBV4-2 and TRBJ2-7; 12 bases are a match to TRBD2. The CDR3 is made up of 18 amino acids. The V and J ends lost 0 bases and 1 base, in that order; junction bases with no gene match: 7. Germline assignment: CDR1 LGHNA and CDR2 YNFKEQ. CDR3 region: CASSQDKTSGSPSYEQYF. The CDR3 DNA reads as TGTGCCAGCAGCCAAGATAAGACTAGCGGGAGTCCTTCCTACGAGCAGTACTTC.

The chain employs TRBV7-2 and TRBJ2-1; D may be TRBD1 (7 bases). Germline CDR1 SGHTA, CDR2 FQGNSA. The CDR3 extends over 15 amino acids. V lost 7 bases, J lost 1 base, and 14 bases lay in between. DNA for the CDR3: TGTGCCAGCAACCAGGAGGGGGCTTCCTACAATGAGCAGTTCTTC. It specifies CASNQEGASYNEQFF.

The chain employs TRBV14 and TRBJ1-2; 11 bases fit TRBD1. The CDR3 spans 18 residues. Trimming removed 5 bases from V and 2 bases from J; junction bases left unmatched: 13. Germline CDR1 and CDR2: SGHDN and FVKESK. The CDR3 sequence is CASSNWTGGEWKNYGYTF. CDR3 DNA: TGTGCCAGCAGCAATTGGACAGGGGGCGAGTGGAAGAACTATGGCTACACCTTC.

The genes are TRBV28 and TRBJ2-1, with TRBD1 matching 7 bases. V lost 1 base to trimming and J lost 7 bases; unmatched junction nucleotides: 13. The CDR3 runs 17 residues. Germline CDR1 and CDR2: MDHEN and SYDVKM. The CDR3 is CASSLFLWGQPMNEQFF. CDR3 nucleotide sequence: TGTGCCAGCAGTTTATTCTTGTGGGGACAGCCCATGAATGAGCAGTTCTTC.

This chain connects TRBV7-8 to TRBJ1-5, with TRBD1 identical over 8 bases. The V gene's germline CDR1 is SGHVS and CDR2 FQNEAQ. CDR3 length: 20 amino acids. V shed 5 bases and J 3 bases; nucleotides not matched to a gene: 21. CDR3 sequence (DNA): TGTGCCAGCAGCGTTGAAGACAGGGGTGCAGTTTTTCGGGCCAATCAGCCCCAGCATTTT. Residues: CASSVEDRGAVFRANQPQHF.

CDR3 in DNA: TGTGCCAGCAGCTTAGCCCGACAGGCGATCTATGGCTACACCTTC. Translated, it gives CASSLARQAIYGYTF. This rearrangement joins TRBV13 to TRBJ1-2; D perhaps matches TRBD1 (6 bases). The germline V and J ends were trimmed by 1 base and 4 bases, with 13 bases remaining between them. Germline V lookup: CDR1 PRHDT, CDR2 FYEKMQ (reference sequence). The CDR3 length is 15 residues.

V is TRBV7-6 and J is TRBJ2-7, with 9 bases aligning to TRBD2. The V gene end was trimmed by 4 bases and the J gene end by 1 base; junction bases not matched to a gene: 11. Germline values: CDR1 SGHVS, CDR2 FNYEAQ. The CDR3 has 17 residues. The CDR3 nucleotides are TGTGCCAGCAGCTCATCCGGGACTAGCCATAGATCCTACGAGCAGTACTTC. It is translated as CASSSSGTSHRSYEQYF.

The chain carries TRBV6-4 and TRBJ2-2, with a possible D match to TRBD2 (5 bases). CDR1 is MRHNA and CDR2 is SNTAGT in the germline V gene. The V end was cut by 0 bases, the J end by 8 bases, with 7 bases between. The CDR3 has 13 residues. The CDR3 sequence is CASSDSGSGELFF. DNA for the CDR3: TGTGCCAGCAGTGACTCGGGGAGTGGGGAGCTGTTTTTT.

The rearrangement links TRBV7-6 to TRBJ2-1; 7 nucleotides line up with TRBD1. Losses at the gene ends were 5 bases for V and 5 bases for J; bases not matched to a gene: 12. The germline gives CDR1 SGHVS, CDR2 FNYEAQ. This CDR3 region has 16 residues. The CDR3 region is CASSRRFGTEHNEQFF. The CDR3 DNA is TGTGCCAGCAGCCGGAGGTTCGGGACAGAGCACAATGAGCAGTTCTTC.

This sequence joins TRBV4-3 and TRBJ2-1, with D unresolved. The germline gives CDR1 LGHNA, CDR2 YSLEER. The germline V and J ends were trimmed by 4 bases and 9 bases, with 13 bases remaining between them. The CDR3 covers 13 residues. The CDR3: CASSLRLRGEQFF. DNA of the CDR3: TGCGCCAGCAGCCTTCGACTGCGCGGTGAGCAGTTCTTC.

This rearrangement joins TRBV6-1 to TRBJ2-1; 14 bases are shared with TRBD2. The CDR3 loop spans 19 amino acids. Germline loops: CDR1 MNHNS, CDR2 SASEGT. V gave up 0 bases and J gave up 3 bases; unmatched junction bases: 7. CDR3 region: CASSEATSGRAVFYNEQFF. The CDR3 DNA reads as TGTGCCAGCAGTGAAGCGACTAGCGGGAGGGCAGTATTCTACAATGAGCAGTTCTTC.

The V gene is TRBV5-6, the J gene TRBJ1-3, with D possibly being TRBD1 (6 bases). V lost 4 bases and J lost 3, with 11 bases in between. CDR3 length: 14 amino acids. Per germline, CDR1 SGHDT and CDR2 YYEEEE. The CDR3 DNA reads TGTGCCAGCAGCCTGACAGGTATTGGAAACACCATATATTTT. This encodes CASSLTGIGNTIYF.

V usage is TRBV28 and J usage is TRBJ2-3; maybe TRBD2 (6 bases). The V gene's germline CDR1 is MDHEN and CDR2 SYDVKM. This CDR3 has 20 residues. The germline V and J ends were trimmed by 2 bases and 4 bases, with 28 bases remaining between them. CDR3 region: CASSLPPRGVVAENADTQYF. In DNA, the CDR3 is TGTGCCAGCAGTTTACCCCCCCGAGGAGTAGTAGCGGAAAACGCAGATACGCAGTATTTT.

J is TRBJ2-1 and V is TRBV6-4; weak D call: TRBD1 (6 bases). CDR1 is MRHNA and CDR2 is SNTAGT in the germline V gene. The V and J ends lost 4 bases and 6 bases respectively, with 31 bases between them. The CDR3 totals 20 residues. The CDR3 reads CASSARSGGRGGILGNEQFF. As DNA, the CDR3 is TGTGCCAGCAGTGCCCGATCCGGCGGGCGAGGGGGTATTTTAGGCAATGAGCAGTTCTTC.

The CDR3 nucleotides are TGTGCCAGCAGCTTGGCCGCAGGGGGGCCCTACGAGCAGTACTTC. As protein: CASSLAAGGPYEQYF. The chain is built from TRBV5-4 and TRBJ2-7; a possible D gene is TRBD1 (7 bases). The CDR3 runs 15 residues. Germline V gene data show CDR1 as SGHNT and CDR2 as YYREEE (reference sequence). Between the trimmed V and J ends, which lost 0 bases and 2 bases, there was a span of 12 bases.

V is TRBV2 and J is TRBJ1-4, with D unclear. V shed 7 bases and J shed 7 bases, with 19 bases lying between them. Looked up from germline, CDR1 is SNHLY and CDR2 is FYNNEI. The CDR3 extends over 15 amino acids. This chain's CDR3 is CASTRPGSPREKLFF. For the CDR3, the DNA is TGTGCCAGCACCCGCCCGGGTAGTCCTCGTGAAAAACTGTTTTTT.

This chain connects TRBV29-1 to TRBJ2-3, with 7 bases identical to TRBD1. V was pared by 3 bases and J by 3 bases, with 6 bases of the junction left unmatched. The CDR3 runs 14 residues. From germline, CDR1 is SQVTM and CDR2 ANQGSEA. The CDR3 DNA reads as TGCAGCGTTGACTCTCCGGACAGGACAGATACGCAGTATTTT. This gives the protein CSVDSPDRTDTQYF.

V is TRBV7-9 and J is TRBJ2-7; TRBD1 matches 7 bases. Germline CDR1 and CDR2: SEHNR and FQNEAQ (reference sequence). This CDR3 is built from 19 residues. V dropped 0 bases and J dropped 2; count of bases not matched to a gene: 16. The CDR3 DNA reads TGTGCCAGCAGCTTAGCTAGTCTAGTTCGACAGGGCCAAACCTACGAGCAGTACTTC. This gives the protein CASSLASLVRQGQTYEQYF.

The chain uses TRBV30 and TRBJ1-4; TRBD1 matches at 7 bases. The CDR3 has 14 residues. The junction had 12 bases not matched to a gene; V was cut back by 8 bases and J by 6 bases. Germline lookup yields CDR1 GTSNPN and CDR2 SVGIG (reference sequence). The CDR3 DNA sequence: TGTGCCGGGACTAGACAGGGTTTATATGAAAAACTGTTTTTT. Translated: CAGTRQGLYEKLFF.

This clone was recorded a few times. The CDR3 DNA is TGTGCCAGCAGAAACAGGGGGGCCTACGAGCAGTACTTC. As protein: CASRNRGAYEQYF. V is TRBV2 and J is TRBJ2-5; 8 bases are a match to TRBD1. The last part of the DNA fits TRBJ2-7 better; the J call may be wrong. Looked up from germline, CDR1 is SNHLY and CDR2 is FYNNEI. This CDR3 spans 13 amino acids.

The chain joins TRBV7-2 to TRBJ2-5; 8 bases map to TRBD1. Looked up from germline, CDR1 is SGHTA and CDR2 is FQGNSA. V lost 2 bases to trimming and J lost 1 base; unmatched junction nucleotides: 6. This CDR3 region has 16 residues. For the CDR3, the DNA is TGTGCCAGCAGCTTACCCCGACAGGGGACCCAAGAGACCCAGTACTTC. It specifies CASSLPRQGTQETQYF.

The CDR3 DNA follows: TGTGCCAGCAGCTTCTCACAGGGGACGGTTCACTACGAGCAGTACTTC. It codes for CASSFSQGTVHYEQYF. This rearrangement joins TRBV5-6 to TRBJ2-7, with 7 positions matching TRBD1. V dropped 2 bases and J dropped 3; count of bases not matched to a gene: 11. Germline assignment: CDR1 SGHDT and CDR2 YYEEEE. The CDR3 totals 16 residues.

For the CDR3, the DNA is TGTGCCAGCAGCTTAGCCGAGGGACAGGGGGACGAGCAGTACTTC. Its protein product is CASSLAEGQGDEQYF. The chain uses TRBV11-1 and TRBJ2-7; 11 positions agree with TRBD1. V shed 0 bases, J shed 5 bases, and the junction held 3 bases outside the gene matches. Germline V gene lookup returns CDR1 SGHAT and CDR2 FQDESV (reference sequence). The CDR3 contains 15 residues.

The chain carries TRBV4-3 and TRBJ2-7; 9 nucleotides align to TRBD2. The CDR3 is 16 amino acids. V was pared by 0 bases and J by 3 bases, with 6 bases of the junction left unmatched. Germline V CDR1 and CDR2: LGHNA, YSLEER. CDR3 in DNA: TGCGCCAGCAGCCAAGATTGGCGCGGGAGGGTCTACGAGCAGTACTTC. Translated, it gives CASSQDWRGRVYEQYF.

The CDR3 region is CASSQPGTSGGCNEQFF. The CDR3 nucleotides are TGTGCCAGCAGCCAACCCGGGACTAGCGGGGGGTGCAATGAGCAGTTCTTC. The rearrangement joins TRBV14 to TRBJ2-1, with TRBD2 matching 15 bases. CDR3 length: 17 amino acids. Germline loops: CDR1 SGHDN, CDR2 FVKESK. J gave up 6 bases and V 2 bases, and 5 bases lay outside the gene matches. The full variable domain, in which reference TRBV14 and TRBJ2-1 provide the parts outside the CDR3, is EAGVTQFPSHSVIEKGQTVTLRCDPISGHDNLYWYRRVMGKEIKFLLHFVKESKQDESGMPNNRFLAERTGGTYSTLKVQPAELEDSGVYFCASSQPGTSGGCNEQFFGPGTRLTVL.